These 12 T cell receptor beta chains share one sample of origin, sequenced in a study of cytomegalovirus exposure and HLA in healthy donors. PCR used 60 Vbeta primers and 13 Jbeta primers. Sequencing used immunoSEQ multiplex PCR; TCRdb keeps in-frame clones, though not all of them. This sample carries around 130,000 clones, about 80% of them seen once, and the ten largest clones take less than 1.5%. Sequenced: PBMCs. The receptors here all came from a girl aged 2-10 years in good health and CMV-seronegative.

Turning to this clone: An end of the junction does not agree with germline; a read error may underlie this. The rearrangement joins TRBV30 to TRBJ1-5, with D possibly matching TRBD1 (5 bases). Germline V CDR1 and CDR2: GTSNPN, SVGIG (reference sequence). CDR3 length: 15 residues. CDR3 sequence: CTWSGLGLGNQPQHF. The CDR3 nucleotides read TGTACCTGGAGTGGGTTGGGGCTGGGCAATCAGCCCCAGCATTTT. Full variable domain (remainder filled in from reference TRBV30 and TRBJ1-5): SQTIHQWPATLVQPVGSPLSLECTVEGTSNPNLYWYRQAAGRGLQLLFYSVGIGQISSEVPQNLSASRPQDRQFILSSKKLLLSDSGFYLCTWSGLGLGNQPQHFGDGTRLSIL.

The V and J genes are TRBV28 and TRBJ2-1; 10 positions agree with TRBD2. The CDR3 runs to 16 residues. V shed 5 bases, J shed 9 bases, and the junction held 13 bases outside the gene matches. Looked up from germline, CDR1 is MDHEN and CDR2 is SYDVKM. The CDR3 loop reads CASSGSLAGVVVEQFF. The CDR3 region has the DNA TGTGCCAGCAGTGGCTCGCTAGCGGGAGTAGTAGTTGAGCAGTTCTTC. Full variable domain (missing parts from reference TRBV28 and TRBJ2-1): DVKVTQSSRYLVKRTGEKVFLECVQDMDHENMFWYRQDPGLGLRLIYFSYDVKMKEKGDIPEGYSVSREKKERFSLILESASTNQTSMYLCASSGSLAGVVVEQFFGPGTRLTVL.

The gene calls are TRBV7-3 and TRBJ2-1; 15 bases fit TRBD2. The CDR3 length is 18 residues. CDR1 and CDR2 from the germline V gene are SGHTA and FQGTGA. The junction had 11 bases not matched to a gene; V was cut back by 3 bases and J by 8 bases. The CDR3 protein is CASSFGLAGGPGEDEQFF. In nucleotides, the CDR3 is TGTGCCAGCAGCTTCGGACTAGCGGGAGGGCCGGGGGAGGATGAGCAGTTCTTC.

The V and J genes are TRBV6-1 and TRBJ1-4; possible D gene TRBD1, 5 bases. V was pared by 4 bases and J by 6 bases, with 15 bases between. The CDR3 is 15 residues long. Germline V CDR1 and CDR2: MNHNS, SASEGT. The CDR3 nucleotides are TGTGCCAGCAGTGGGCAGACACCGGGGGATGAAAAACTGTTTTTT. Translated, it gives CASSGQTPGDEKLFF.

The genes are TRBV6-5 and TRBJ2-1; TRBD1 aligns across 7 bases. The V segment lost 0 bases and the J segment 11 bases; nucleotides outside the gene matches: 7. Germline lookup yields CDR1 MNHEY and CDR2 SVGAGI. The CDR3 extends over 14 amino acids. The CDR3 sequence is CASSYSQPGGQQFF. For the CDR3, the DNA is TGTGCCAGCAGTTACTCGCAACCAGGGGGTCAGCAGTTCTTC.

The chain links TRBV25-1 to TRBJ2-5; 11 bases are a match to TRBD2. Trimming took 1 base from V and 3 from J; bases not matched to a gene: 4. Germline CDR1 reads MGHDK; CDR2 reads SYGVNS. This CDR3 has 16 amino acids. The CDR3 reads CASSESQLAGEETQYF. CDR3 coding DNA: TGTGCCAGCAGTGAATCCCAACTAGCGGGGGAAGAGACCCAGTACTTC.

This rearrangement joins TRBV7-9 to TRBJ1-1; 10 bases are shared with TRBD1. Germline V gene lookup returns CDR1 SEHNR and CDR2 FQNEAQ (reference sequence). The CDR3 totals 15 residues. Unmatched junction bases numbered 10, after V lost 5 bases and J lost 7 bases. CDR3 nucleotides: TGTGCCAGCAGCCCAAAGGACAGGGGGTTCAGTGAAGCTTTCTTT. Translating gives CASSPKDRGFSEAFF. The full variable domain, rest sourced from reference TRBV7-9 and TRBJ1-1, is DTGVSQNPRHKITKRGQNVTFRCDPISEHNRLYWYRQTLGQGPEFLTYFQNEAQLEKSRLLSDRFSAERPKGSFSTLEIQRTEQGDSAMYLCASSPKDRGFSEAFFGQGTRLTVV.

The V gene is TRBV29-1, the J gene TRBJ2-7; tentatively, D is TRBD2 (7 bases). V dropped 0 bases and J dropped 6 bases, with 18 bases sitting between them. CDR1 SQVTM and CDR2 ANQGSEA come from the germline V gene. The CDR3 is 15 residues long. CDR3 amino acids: CSVEDRGAVTLEQYF. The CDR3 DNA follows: TGCAGCGTTGAAGATCGGGGGGCCGTGACCCTCGAGCAGTACTTC.

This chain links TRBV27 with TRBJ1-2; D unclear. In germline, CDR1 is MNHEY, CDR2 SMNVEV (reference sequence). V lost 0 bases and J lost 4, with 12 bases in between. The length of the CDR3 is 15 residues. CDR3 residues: CASSLSFPRTYGYTF. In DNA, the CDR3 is TGTGCCAGCAGTTTATCATTCCCCAGAACCTATGGCTACACCTTC.

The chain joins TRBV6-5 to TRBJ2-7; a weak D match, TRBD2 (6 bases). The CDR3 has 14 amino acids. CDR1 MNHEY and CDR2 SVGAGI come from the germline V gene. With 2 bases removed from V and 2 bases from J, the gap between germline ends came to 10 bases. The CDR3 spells CASSYPRTTYEQYF. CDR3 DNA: TGTGCCAGCAGTTACCCCCGGACTACCTACGAGCAGTACTTC.

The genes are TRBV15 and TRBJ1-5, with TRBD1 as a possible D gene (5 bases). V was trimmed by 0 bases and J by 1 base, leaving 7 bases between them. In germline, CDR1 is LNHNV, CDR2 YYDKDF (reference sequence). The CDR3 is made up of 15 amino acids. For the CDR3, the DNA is TGTGCCACCAGCAGAGATCGACAGAGCAATCAGCCCCAGCATTTT. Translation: CATSRDRQSNQPQHF.

The CDR3 DNA follows: TGTGCCAGCAGCAACAGGGGGACGTACTATGGCTACACCTTC. Translated: CASSNRGTYYGYTF. The genes are TRBV27 and TRBJ1-2; the match to TRBD1 covers 8 bases. Germline CDR1 MNHEY, CDR2 SMNVEV (reference sequence). This CDR3 contains 14 residues. The junction had 6 bases not matched to a gene; V was cut back by 6 bases and J by 3 bases.